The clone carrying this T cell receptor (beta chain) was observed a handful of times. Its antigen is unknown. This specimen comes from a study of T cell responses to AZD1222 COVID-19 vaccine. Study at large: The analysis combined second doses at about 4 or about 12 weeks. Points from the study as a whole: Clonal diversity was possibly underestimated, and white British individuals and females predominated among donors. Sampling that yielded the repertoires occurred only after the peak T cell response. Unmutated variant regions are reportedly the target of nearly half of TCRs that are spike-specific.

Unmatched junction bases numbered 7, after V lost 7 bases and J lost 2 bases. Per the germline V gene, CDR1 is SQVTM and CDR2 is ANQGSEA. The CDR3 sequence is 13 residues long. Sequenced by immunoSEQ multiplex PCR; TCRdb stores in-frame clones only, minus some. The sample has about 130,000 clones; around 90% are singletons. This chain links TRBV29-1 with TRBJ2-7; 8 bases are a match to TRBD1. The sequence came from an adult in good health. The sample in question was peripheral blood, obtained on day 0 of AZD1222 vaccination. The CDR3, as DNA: TGCAGCGCCACCGGACAGGGCACCTACGAGCAGTACTTC. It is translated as CSATGQGTYEQYF.